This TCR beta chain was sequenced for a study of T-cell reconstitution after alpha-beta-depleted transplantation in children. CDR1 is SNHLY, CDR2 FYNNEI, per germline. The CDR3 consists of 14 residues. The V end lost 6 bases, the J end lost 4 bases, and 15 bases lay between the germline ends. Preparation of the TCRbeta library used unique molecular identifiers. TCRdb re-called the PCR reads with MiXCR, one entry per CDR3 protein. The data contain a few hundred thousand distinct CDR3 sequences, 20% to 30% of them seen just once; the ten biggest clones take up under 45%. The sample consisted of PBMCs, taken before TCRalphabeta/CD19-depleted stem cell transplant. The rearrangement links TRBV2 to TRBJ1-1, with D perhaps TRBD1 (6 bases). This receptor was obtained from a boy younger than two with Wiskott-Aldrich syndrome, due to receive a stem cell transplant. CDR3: CASRNRDGSTEAFF. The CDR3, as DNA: TGTGCCAGCAGAAACAGGGACGGCAGCACTGAAGCTTTCTTT.